These 11 T cell receptor beta chains came from one sample sequenced in a study of OX40 agonist ivuxolimab in advanced cancers. Method: immunoSEQ multiplex PCR; TCRdb's copy keeps in-frame clones and lacks some. The data hold 70,000 or so clones, with 87% observed a single time. Sequencing was performed on CD4+ or CD8+ T cells sorted from blood, taken in a trial of the OX40 agonist ivuxolimab. Every receptor here comes from an adult with an advanced solid tumor such as melanoma, head and neck, liver or kidney cancer.

This clone was seen only a few times. V is TRBV7-9 and J is TRBJ1-6; 7 positions agree with TRBD1. This CDR3 comprises 14 residues. CDR1 and CDR2 from the germline V gene are SEHNR and FQNEAQ (reference sequence). J was trimmed by 8 bases and V by 4 bases; bases with no gene match: 5. The CDR3 sequence: CASSSTGLYSPLHF. CDR3 bases: TGTGCCAGCAGCTCGACAGGGTTGTATTCACCCCTCCACTTT.

The rearrangement links TRBV7-9 to TRBJ2-5, with D maybe TRBD1 (5 bases). V was pared by 1 base and J by 5 bases, with 11 bases between. The CDR3 has 14 amino acids. Germline V CDR1 and CDR2: SEHNR, FQNEAQ (reference sequence). The CDR3 protein is CASSLGSGLETQYF. The CDR3 region has the DNA TGTGCCAGCAGCTTAGGGTCAGGGCTGGAGACCCAGTACTTC.

In its sample, this clone was seen once. V usage is TRBV11-2 and J usage is TRBJ1-1; D not certain. The CDR3 has 13 residues. V was cut by 0 bases and J by 1 base, with 3 bases left in between. Germline lookup yields CDR1 SGHAT and CDR2 FQNNGV. This CDR3 is CASSLDENTEAFF. The CDR3 nucleotides are TGTGCCAGCAGCTTAGACGAGAACACTGAAGCTTTCTTT. The full variable domain, with the rest looked up from reference TRBV11-2 and TRBJ1-1, is EAGVAQSPRYKIIEKRQSVAFWCNPISGHATLYWYQQILGQGPKLLIQFQNNGVVDDSQLPKDRFSAERLKGVDSTLKIQPAKLEDSAVYLCASSLDENTEAFFGQGTRLTVV.

This chain joins TRBV28 and TRBJ1-4; TRBD1 agrees at 9 bases. Germline lookup yields CDR1 MDHEN and CDR2 SYDVKM. V lost 6 bases to trimming and J lost 7 bases; unmatched junction nucleotides: 9. The length of the CDR3 is 15 residues. The CDR3 DNA reads TGTGCCAGCAGCCTGGGGGACAGGGCGATTGAAAAACTGTTTTTT. It yields the protein CASSLGDRAIEKLFF.

The V call is TRBV7-2, the J call TRBJ2-7; TRBD2 agrees at 13 bases. This CDR3 spans 15 amino acids. V was pared by 5 bases and J by 3 bases, with 4 bases of the junction left unmatched. CDR1 SGHTA and CDR2 FQGNSA come from the germline V gene. The CDR3 bases are TGTGCCAGCAGCCCCGGGACTAGCGGGGTCTACGAGCAGTACTTC. Amino acid sequence: CASSPGTSGVYEQYF.

In DNA form, the CDR3 reads TGTGCCAGCAGTACAGGGTCCTCCTACGAGCAGTACTTC. Translation: CASSTGSSYEQYF. The gene calls are TRBV28 and TRBJ2-7, with a tentative D call TRBD1 (6 bases). In germline, CDR1 is MDHEN, CDR2 SYDVKM. The ends were cut back, 5 bases at V and 0 bases at J, with 8 bases in the middle. The CDR3 totals 13 residues.

The V and J genes are TRBV6-5 and TRBJ2-1; D gene ambiguous. This CDR3 has 14 residues. Trimming took off 6 bases at V and 10 bases at J, with 19 bases between the two ends. The germline V gene has CDR1 MNHEY and CDR2 SVGAGI. The CDR3 sequence is CASSQGPAVAEQFF. In DNA, the CDR3 is TGTGCCAGCAGCCAAGGCCCCGCGGTGGCCGAGCAGTTCTTC.

The chain uses TRBV11-1 and TRBJ2-7; no clear D. V gave up 5 bases and J gave up 2 bases, with 7 bases separating them. This CDR3 contains 12 residues. From germline, CDR1 is SGHAT and CDR2 FQDESV (reference sequence). This CDR3 is CASSRDPYEQYF. CDR3 nucleotides: TGTGCCAGCAGCCGTGACCCCTACGAGCAGTACTTC.

The chain uses TRBV7-8 and TRBJ2-2; D is unresolved. CDR3 size: 15 residues. V was cut by 8 bases and J by 10 bases, with 23 bases left in between. CDR1 SGHVS and CDR2 FQNEAQ come from the germline V gene. The CDR3 region has the DNA TGTGCCAGCCGCCGCCTCCCGGCCAATTTTAAGGAGCTGTTTTTT. This encodes CASRRLPANFKELFF.

This chain joins TRBV7-2 and TRBJ1-1; D unclear. Per the germline V gene, CDR1 is SGHTA and CDR2 is FQGNSA. Between the trimmed V and J ends, which lost 7 bases and 3 bases, there was a span of 15 bases. The CDR3 spans 14 residues. The CDR3 is CASIQPEWYTEAFF. For the CDR3, the DNA is TGTGCCAGCATCCAGCCTGAGTGGTACACTGAAGCTTTCTTT. The variable domain in full, completed from reference TRBV7-2 and TRBJ1-1, reads GAGVSQSPSNKVTEKGKDVELRCDPISGHTALYWYRQSLGQGLEFLIYFQGNSAPDKSGLPSDRFSAERTGGSVSTLTIQRTQQEDSAVYLCASIQPEWYTEAFFGQGTRLTVV.

This chain uses TRBV25-1 with TRBJ2-3, with a possible D match to TRBD1 (6 bases). V dropped 4 bases and J dropped 1 base, with 9 bases sitting between them. Looked up from germline, CDR1 is MGHDK and CDR2 is SYGVNS. This CDR3 region has 14 residues. The DNA of the CDR3 is TGTGCCAGCAGTGTGGCAGGGGGCACAGATACGCAGTATTTT. Its protein product is CASSVAGGTDTQYF.